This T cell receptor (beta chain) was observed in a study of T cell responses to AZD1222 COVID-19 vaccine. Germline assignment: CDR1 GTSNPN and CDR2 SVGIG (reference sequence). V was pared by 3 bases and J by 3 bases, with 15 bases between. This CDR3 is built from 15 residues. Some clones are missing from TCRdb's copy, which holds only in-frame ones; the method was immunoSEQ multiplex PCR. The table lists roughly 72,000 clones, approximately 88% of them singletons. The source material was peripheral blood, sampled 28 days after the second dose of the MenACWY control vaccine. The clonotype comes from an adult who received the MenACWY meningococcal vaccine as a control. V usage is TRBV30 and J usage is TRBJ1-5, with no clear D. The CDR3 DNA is TGTGCCTGGAGGGACCGAGGCCGGAACAATCAGCCCCAGCATTTT. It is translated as CAWRDRGRNNQPQHF.